This TCR beta chain was identified in a study of shared clonotypes between healthy human individuals. Background on the study: Per donor, three plates held CD4 naive cells, three held CD4 memory, two held CD8 naive and one held CD8 memory. Whole-study results and caveats: The study generally estimated greater richness for naive than memory subsets.

Naive CD8 cells lacked CD45RO and underwent positive selection for CCR7, leaving out terminally differentiated effector memory CD45RA+ cells. Assay used: immunoSEQ multiplex PCR; TCRdb lists only in-frame clones, some missing. Counted here are approximately 2,000,000 clones, around 93% occurring once; the ten biggest clones make up approximately 1.6%. Details on this clone: Antigen: not known.

The CDR3 is 13 residues long. CDR1 and CDR2 (germline): MNHNS, SASEGT. Germline trimming cut 8 bases from V and 4 bases from J; bases unmatched to any gene: 5. This TCR was sampled from a man aged 18-30 years in good health. Some clones in this sample may be carry-over from other donors' samples. V is TRBV6-1 and J is TRBJ2-3, with 8 nucleotides matching TRBD1. The sequencing input was naive CD8+ T cells from PBMCs. Written as DNA, the CDR3 is TGTGCCAGCCGGGACAGGTCTTCAGATACGCAGTATTTT. Translating gives CASRDRSSDTQYF.